Listed here are 30 T cell receptor beta chains from one sample, sequenced in a study of shared clonotypes between healthy human individuals. Some clones are missing from TCRdb's copy, which holds only in-frame ones; the method was immunoSEQ multiplex PCR. This sample carries around 500,000 clones, less than 80% of them seen once, and the ten largest clones take about an eighth. The sequencing sample was made of PBMCs. These TCRs come from a woman aged 40 to 50 in good health. Some clones in this sample may be carry-over from other donors' samples.

Only a few counts were recorded for this clone. Other nucleotide sequences in the sample specify the same CDR3. The chain recombines TRBV5-1 with TRBJ1-5, with D maybe TRBD1 (6 bases). With 0 bases removed from V and 6 bases from J, the gap between germline ends came to 10 bases. CDR3 size: 14 residues. In germline, CDR1 is SGHRS, CDR2 YFSETQ. In nucleotides, the CDR3 is TGCGCCAGCAGCTTGGGGCAGGGGACTCAGCCCCAGCATTTT. Protein: CASSLGQGTQPQHF.

About this clone itself: This likely came from a read error, as a far larger clone is one base away. Other nucleotide sequences in the sample specify the same CDR3. This chain links TRBV28 with TRBJ2-3, with 11 bases identical to TRBD2. This CDR3 has 15 amino acids. Germline V lookup: CDR1 MDHEN, CDR2 SYDVKM. The CDR3 DNA is TGTGCCAGTAGTTTAGCGGGAGGGCCCGGGGATACGCAGTATTTT. Translating gives CASSLAGGPGDTQYF. Variable domain in full (rest from reference TRBV28 and TRBJ2-3): DVKVTQSSRYLVKRTGEKVFLECVQDMDHENMFWYRQDPGLGLRLIYFSYDVKMKEKGDIPEGYSVSREKKERFSLILESASTNQTSMYLCASSLAGGPGDTQYFGPGTRLTVL.

The gene calls are TRBV30 and TRBJ2-1; 8 nucleotides agree with TRBD2. Trimming cost V 4 bases and J 9 bases; bases outside gene matches: 8. This CDR3 is 13 amino acids long. CDR1 and CDR2 from the germline V gene are GTSNPN and SVGIG (reference sequence). CDR3 in amino acids: CAWTRGRTGEQFF. Here the CDR3 DNA reads TGTGCCTGGACCCGCGGGAGGACCGGTGAGCAGTTCTTC.

The chain has TRBV10-1 and TRBJ2-7; 11 nucleotides agree with TRBD2. Per germline, CDR1 WNHNN and CDR2 SYGVQD (reference sequence). V was pared by 4 bases and J by 3 bases, with 5 bases of the junction left unmatched. The CDR3 covers 15 residues. CDR3 DNA sequence: TGCGCCAGCAGTGCCGGGACTAGCGGCAGCTACGAGCAGTACTTC. It codes for CASSAGTSGSYEQYF.

This clone was detected only once. This sequence joins TRBV27 and TRBJ2-2, with 7 positions matching TRBD1. The CDR3 is 18 residues long. Trimming removed 5 bases from V and 7 bases from J; junction bases left unmatched: 19. Germline V gene data show CDR1 as MNHEY and CDR2 as SMNVEV (reference sequence). CDR3 DNA sequence: TGTGCCAGCAGTCAAGACACGTTGGGACAGTTGTTAGGCGGGGAGCTGTTTTTT. Amino acid sequence: CASSQDTLGQLLGGELFF.

Worth noting for this clone: One end of the junction is discordant with germline, which a read error may explain. The chain recombines TRBV2 with TRBJ1-5; tentative D call: TRBD1 (5 bases). Germline assignment: CDR1 SNHLY and CDR2 FYNNEI. The CDR3 contains 14 residues. This CDR3 is CTSSARANNQPQHF. The CDR3 DNA follows: TGTACCAGCAGCGCCAGGGCCAACAATCAGCCCCAGCATTTT. The variable domain in full, completed from reference TRBV2 and TRBJ1-5, reads EPEVTQTPSHQVTQMGQEVILRCVPISNHLYFYWYRQILGQKVEFLVSFYNNEISEKSEIFDDQFSVERPDGSNFTLKIRSTKLEDSAMYFCTSSARANNQPQHFGDGTRLSIL.

The chain couples TRBV5-1 to TRBJ2-5; D unresolved. Germline V gene data show CDR1 as SGHRS and CDR2 as YFSETQ. Trimming cost V 1 base and J 3 bases, with 10 bases left between them. CDR3 size: 14 residues. The CDR3 region is CASSLSSFKETQYF. In nucleotides, the CDR3 is TGCGCCAGCAGCTTGAGTTCCTTTAAAGAGACCCAGTACTTC.

V and J are TRBV10-2 and TRBJ1-2, with D perhaps TRBD1 (6 bases). CDR1 and CDR2 from the germline V gene are WSHSY and SAAADI. The V and J ends lost 6 bases and 7 bases respectively, with 18 bases between them. The length of the CDR3 is 14 residues. CDR3 nucleotide sequence: TGCGCCAGCAGCATGTTTGGGGGGCAAGGTGGCTACACCTTC. Encoded protein: CASSMFGGQGGYTF.

This chain connects TRBV5-1 to TRBJ2-5, with TRBD1 matching over 7 bases. The CDR3 totals 16 residues. CDR1 SGHRS and CDR2 YFSETQ come from the germline V gene. After removal of 4 bases from V and 4 bases from J, the junction contained 13 bases not matched to a gene. The DNA for the CDR3 is TGCGCCAGCAGCGGTATCACAGGGGCCTTGCTAGAGACCCAGTACTTC. It encodes CASSGITGALLETQYF.

A word on this clone: Within the sample, other DNA sequences also encode this same CDR3. The gene calls are TRBV19 and TRBJ2-5, with D possibly being TRBD1 (5 bases). The CDR3 is 14 residues long. Germline V gives CDR1 LNHDA, CDR2 SQIVND (reference sequence). Trimming removed 3 bases from V and 2 bases from J, with 10 bases in between. In nucleotides, the CDR3 is TGTGCCAGTAGTATCCCAGGGTTGCAAGAGACCCAGTACTTC. Translation gives CASSIPGLQETQYF.

This clone was seen only a few times. The chain couples TRBV4-1 to TRBJ1-2, with 7 positions matching TRBD1. CDR3 length: 16 residues. The V gene end was trimmed by 6 bases and the J gene end by 6 bases; junction bases not matched to a gene: 16. Germline V gene lookup returns CDR1 MGHRA and CDR2 YSYEKL. The CDR3 DNA is TGCGCCAGCAGTCTCACAGGGGCCCAAGTTATAGATGGCTACACCTTC. Residues: CASSLTGAQVIDGYTF.

The chain recombines TRBV30 with TRBJ1-2; 9 bases fit TRBD1. The V segment lost 2 bases and the J segment 5 bases; nucleotides outside the gene matches: 6. The CDR3 covers 14 residues. Germline CDR1 is GTSNPN and CDR2 is SVGIG (reference sequence). The CDR3 loop is CAWSPGQGLYGYTF. The CDR3 nucleotides are TGTGCCTGGAGTCCAGGACAGGGGCTGTATGGCTACACCTTC.

Here the CDR3 reads CASSDPGPRGTDTQYF. The CDR3 region has the DNA TGCGCCAGCAGTGACCCCGGACCCCGTGGGACAGATACGCAGTATTTT. The chain joins TRBV10-1 to TRBJ2-3; no clear D gene. The V gene's germline CDR1 is WNHNN and CDR2 SYGVQD (reference sequence). This CDR3 has 16 amino acids. Trimming removed 3 bases from V and 3 bases from J, with 16 bases in between.

On this clone: This sequence may be a read error, since a much larger clone differs from it by one base. The sample contains more than one DNA sequence encoding this CDR3. The J gene is TRBJ1-5, the V gene TRBV30; 7 nucleotides match TRBD1. This CDR3 is 13 amino acids long. Germline CDR1 and CDR2: GTSNPN and SVGIG (reference sequence). CDR3: CAWTRQGDQPQHF. In DNA, the CDR3 is TGCGCCTGGACCAGACAGGGAGATCAGCCCCAGCATTTT.

This clone was seen a few times. The chain couples TRBV19 to TRBJ2-7, with D perhaps TRBD1 (7 bases). V lost 6 bases and J lost 6, with 12 bases in between. From germline, CDR1 is LNHDA and CDR2 SQIVND (reference sequence). CDR3 length equals 12 residues. This CDR3 is CASSRGTAEQYF. In DNA, the CDR3 is TGTGCCAGTAGCCGGGGGACAGCCGAGCAGTACTTC.

This clone was seen only a few times. This chain joins TRBV30 and TRBJ2-2, with a possible D match to TRBD2 (8 bases). Germline V lookup: CDR1 GTSNPN, CDR2 SVGIG (reference sequence). V was pared by 4 bases and J by 6 bases, with 15 bases between. CDR3 length: 14 residues. The CDR3 DNA is TGTGCCTGGACCGGGAGGGGGCTCCCCGGGGAGCTGTTTTTT. Translated, it gives CAWTGRGLPGELFF.

The chain links TRBV7-9 to TRBJ2-5; the match to TRBD2 covers 10 bases. The end of the DNA is better explained by TRBJ2-7, so the J call may be wrong. Germline-derived CDR1 and CDR2 are SEHNR and FQNEAQ (reference sequence). CDR3 length: 16 amino acids. The DNA of the CDR3 is TGTGCCAGCAGCCCCCATGCTAGCGGGAGCTCCTACGAGCAGTACTTC. Its translation is CASSPHASGSSYEQYF.

The chain combines TRBV29-1 with TRBJ1-2, with 8 bases that match TRBD1. The CDR3 is 13 residues long. Trimming cost V 7 bases and J 7 bases; bases outside gene matches: 11. Germline assignment: CDR1 SQVTM and CDR2 ANQGSEA. CDR3 bases: TGCAGCGCTGACCCTTCAGGGGGCGGTGGCTACACCTTC. Translation gives CSADPSGGGGYTF.

J is TRBJ2-7 and V is TRBV6-5, with 11 bases aligning to TRBD2. The CDR3 contains 14 residues. Germline trimming cut 2 bases from V and 6 bases from J; bases unmatched to any gene: 3. In germline, CDR1 is MNHEY, CDR2 SVGAGI. DNA of the CDR3: TGTGCCAGCAGTTACCAACTAGCGGGAGCCGAGCAGTACTTC. Translating it yields CASSYQLAGAEQYF.

This clone was seen at least ten times. The identical CDR3 is also encoded by other nucleotide sequences in the sample. The CDR3 here is CASSQWSNQPQHF. CDR3 bases: TGTGCCAGCAGTCAATGGAGCAATCAGCCCCAGCATTTT. This chain uses TRBV2 with TRBJ1-5; no clear D gene. This CDR3 has 13 amino acids. V shed 5 bases and J shed 1 base, with 6 bases lying between them. Germline lookup yields CDR1 SNHLY and CDR2 FYNNEI. Based on the CDR3 plus reference TRBV2 and TRBJ1-5, the full variable domain is EPEVTQTPSHQVTQMGQEVILRCVPISNHLYFYWYRQILGQKVEFLVSFYNNEISEKSEIFDDQFSVERPDGSNFTLKIRSTKLEDSAMYFCASSQWSNQPQHFGDGTRLSIL.

The rearrangement joins TRBV2 to TRBJ2-7; no definite D call. This CDR3 comprises 14 residues. Germline V gene sequence: CDR1 SNHLY, CDR2 FYNNEI. Trimming left V 8 bases short and J 0 bases short, with 14 bases between. The DNA of the CDR3 is TGTGCCAGCCTACTGGAAACGAGCTCCTACGAGCAGTACTTC. The encoded protein is CASLLETSSYEQYF.

A few counts support this clone. The V gene is TRBV5-6, the J gene TRBJ2-3; 7 positions match TRBD2. Germline CDR1 and CDR2: SGHDT and YYEEEE. This CDR3 region has 15 residues. Germline trimming cut 4 bases from V and 0 bases from J; bases unmatched to any gene: 5. In DNA, the CDR3 is TGTGCCAGCAGCCGTAGCGGGTCTAGCACAGATACGCAGTATTTT. Its translation: CASSRSGSSTDTQYF.

As DNA, the CDR3 is TGTGCCAGCAGTTCTTATGACCGGGTAGGGGAAAAACTGTTTTTT. Translating gives CASSSYDRVGEKLFF. This sequence joins TRBV28 and TRBJ1-4; D remains ambiguous. V lost 4 bases, J lost 8 bases, and 17 bases lay in between. This CDR3 is 15 amino acids long. Germline loops: CDR1 MDHEN, CDR2 SYDVKM.

The V call is TRBV14, the J call TRBJ2-7; 7 bases map to TRBD2. Looked up from germline, CDR1 is SGHDN and CDR2 is FVKESK. This CDR3 has 15 residues. V shed 0 bases, J shed 4 bases, and the junction held 6 bases outside the gene matches. The DNA of the CDR3 is TGTGCCAGCAGCCAAGATGCTAGCGGATTTTACGAGCAGTACTTC. Protein: CASSQDASGFYEQYF.

The genes are TRBV20-1 and TRBJ2-7; D remains ambiguous. This CDR3 contains 11 residues. V dropped 7 bases and J dropped 4 bases, with 11 bases sitting between them. Looked up from germline, CDR1 is DFQATT and CDR2 is SNEGSKA (reference sequence). CDR3 bases: TGCAGTGTTTCAGCCCCGTACGAGCAGTACTTC. It translates to CSVSAPYEQYF.

The J gene is TRBJ2-7, the V gene TRBV18, with 9 bases fitting TRBD1. The germline V gene encodes CDR1 KGHSH and CDR2 LQKENI. V shed 2 bases and J 5 bases; nucleotides not matched to a gene: 1. This CDR3 has 13 residues. In nucleotides, the CDR3 is TGTGCCAGCTCACCAGGACAGGGGAACGAGCAGTACTTC. Its protein is CASSPGQGNEQYF.

V usage is TRBV9 and J usage is TRBJ2-1, with 14 nucleotides matching TRBD2. Germline V gene lookup returns CDR1 SGDLS and CDR2 YYNGEE. After removal of 2 bases from V and 8 bases from J, the junction contained 9 bases not matched to a gene. The CDR3 has 17 residues. DNA of the CDR3: TGTGCCAGCAGCGTCGGAGCAGGGACTAGCGGGAGAGATGAGCAGTTCTTC. Amino acid sequence: CASSVGAGTSGRDEQFF.

The chain employs TRBV5-6 and TRBJ2-3; D not resolved. V was cut by 3 bases and J by 4 bases, with 6 bases left in between. This CDR3 contains 12 residues. The germline V gene has CDR1 SGHDT and CDR2 YYEEEE. CDR3 in DNA: TGTGCCAGCAGCTCTCGCGCAGATACGCAGTATTTT. Translating it yields CASSSRADTQYF.

The CDR3 coding sequence is TGTGCCAGCAGTCTCGGACAGGGAAGTAGGGAGACCCAGTACTTC. Its protein product is CASSLGQGSRETQYF. The chain carries TRBV6-5 and TRBJ2-5; 8 bases are shared with TRBD1. Per the germline V gene, CDR1 is MNHEY and CDR2 is SVGAGI. The junction had 10 bases not matched to a gene; V was cut back by 5 bases and J by 5 bases. The CDR3 has 15 residues.

Note on this clone: The germline gene is not matched at one end of the junction; a read error may be the cause. This chain uses TRBV5-1 with TRBJ2-1, with 12 bases fitting TRBD2. CDR3 length: 13 residues. CDR1 and CDR2 from the germline V gene are SGHRS and YFSETQ. Here the CDR3 reads CTSRLAGVIEQFF. CDR3 sequence (DNA): TGCACCAGCAGACTAGCGGGAGTGATTGAGCAGTTCTTC.